Presented here are 7 T cell receptor beta chains from one specimen sequenced in a study of CD8 T cells in Susac syndrome. It was with random hexamers that roughly 0.45 to 1 ug RNA was reverse transcribed. TCRdb passed the immunoSEQ multiplex PCR reads through MiXCR, listing each CDR3 protein once. Of under 95,000 distinct CDR3 sequences detected, about 95% appear once; the ten largest clones hold about 0.3%. Specimen: CD4+ T cells from PBMCs. The origin of the receptors is a human donor with Susac syndrome.

The rearrangement joins TRBV29-1 to TRBJ2-5; perhaps TRBD1 as D (6 bases). The CDR3 spans 13 residues. V lost 6 bases and J 5 bases, leaving 16 bases between the germline ends. The germline V gene has CDR1 SQVTM and CDR2 ANQGSEA. CDR3 DNA: TGCAGCGTGGACGGACAGCTGGGGGAGACCCAGTACTTC. Protein sequence: CSVDGQLGETQYF. Combining the CDR3 with reference TRBV29-1 and TRBJ2-5 gives the whole variable domain SAVISQKPSRDICQRGTSLTIQCQVDSQVTMMFWYRQQPGQSLTLIATANQGSEATYESGFVIDKFPISRPNLTFSTLTVSNMSPEDSSIYLCSVDGQLGETQYFGPGTRLLVL.

This chain uses TRBV29-1 with TRBJ2-7, with D possibly TRBD1 on 5 matching bases. V gave up 6 bases and J gave up 4 bases, with 19 bases separating them. The CDR3 is made up of 14 amino acids. CDR1 and CDR2 from the germline V gene are SQVTM and ANQGSEA. The CDR3 loop reads CSVSFQGVLYEQYF. The CDR3 DNA follows: TGCAGCGTCAGCTTTCAGGGTGTGTTGTACGAGCAGTACTTC.

The gene calls are TRBV30 and TRBJ1-1; no definite D call. With 0 bases removed from V and 1 base from J, the gap between germline ends came to 6 bases. Germline V gene data show CDR1 as GTSNPN and CDR2 as SVGIG (reference sequence). The length of the CDR3 is 13 residues. The CDR3 bases are TGTGCCTGGAGTGTGAGCTCGAACACTGAAGCTTTCTTT. Amino acids: CAWSVSSNTEAFF.

The CDR3 DNA sequence: TGCAGCGAGGGGGATTCCTTGAACACTGAAGCTTTCTTT. Protein: CSEGDSLNTEAFF. The chain combines TRBV29-1 with TRBJ1-1; tentatively, D is TRBD1 (6 bases). CDR3 length: 13 residues. V was pared by 7 bases and J by 0 bases, with 12 bases between. Germline V gene data show CDR1 as SQVTM and CDR2 as ANQGSEA.

This sequence joins TRBV29-1 and TRBJ2-2; D perhaps matches TRBD2 (6 bases). The CDR3 is made up of 13 amino acids. Trimming stripped 7 bases from V and 6 bases from J, with 15 bases between. Germline V gives CDR1 SQVTM, CDR2 ANQGSEA. CDR3 sequence (DNA): TGCAGCGCCTTCACAGCGGGCGCCGGGGAGCTGTTTTTT. This gives the protein CSAFTAGAGELFF.

The genes are TRBV7-2 and TRBJ1-5; D is possibly TRBD1 (5 bases). Trimming left V 5 bases short and J 0 bases short, with 11 bases between. The CDR3 runs to 15 residues. Per germline, CDR1 SGHTA and CDR2 FQGNSA. The CDR3 spells CASSEDNYSNQPQHF. In DNA, the CDR3 is TGTGCCAGCAGCGAGGACAACTATAGCAATCAGCCCCAGCATTTT.

The J gene is TRBJ1-6, the V gene TRBV25-1; 9 nucleotides line up with TRBD1. The germline V gene has CDR1 MGHDK and CDR2 SYGVNS. Trimming cost V 4 bases and J 9 bases; bases outside gene matches: 7. This CDR3 region has 15 residues. The CDR3 region is CASSGARTGASPLHF. Written as DNA, the CDR3 is TGTGCCAGCAGTGGGGCGCGGACAGGGGCTTCACCCCTCCACTTT.